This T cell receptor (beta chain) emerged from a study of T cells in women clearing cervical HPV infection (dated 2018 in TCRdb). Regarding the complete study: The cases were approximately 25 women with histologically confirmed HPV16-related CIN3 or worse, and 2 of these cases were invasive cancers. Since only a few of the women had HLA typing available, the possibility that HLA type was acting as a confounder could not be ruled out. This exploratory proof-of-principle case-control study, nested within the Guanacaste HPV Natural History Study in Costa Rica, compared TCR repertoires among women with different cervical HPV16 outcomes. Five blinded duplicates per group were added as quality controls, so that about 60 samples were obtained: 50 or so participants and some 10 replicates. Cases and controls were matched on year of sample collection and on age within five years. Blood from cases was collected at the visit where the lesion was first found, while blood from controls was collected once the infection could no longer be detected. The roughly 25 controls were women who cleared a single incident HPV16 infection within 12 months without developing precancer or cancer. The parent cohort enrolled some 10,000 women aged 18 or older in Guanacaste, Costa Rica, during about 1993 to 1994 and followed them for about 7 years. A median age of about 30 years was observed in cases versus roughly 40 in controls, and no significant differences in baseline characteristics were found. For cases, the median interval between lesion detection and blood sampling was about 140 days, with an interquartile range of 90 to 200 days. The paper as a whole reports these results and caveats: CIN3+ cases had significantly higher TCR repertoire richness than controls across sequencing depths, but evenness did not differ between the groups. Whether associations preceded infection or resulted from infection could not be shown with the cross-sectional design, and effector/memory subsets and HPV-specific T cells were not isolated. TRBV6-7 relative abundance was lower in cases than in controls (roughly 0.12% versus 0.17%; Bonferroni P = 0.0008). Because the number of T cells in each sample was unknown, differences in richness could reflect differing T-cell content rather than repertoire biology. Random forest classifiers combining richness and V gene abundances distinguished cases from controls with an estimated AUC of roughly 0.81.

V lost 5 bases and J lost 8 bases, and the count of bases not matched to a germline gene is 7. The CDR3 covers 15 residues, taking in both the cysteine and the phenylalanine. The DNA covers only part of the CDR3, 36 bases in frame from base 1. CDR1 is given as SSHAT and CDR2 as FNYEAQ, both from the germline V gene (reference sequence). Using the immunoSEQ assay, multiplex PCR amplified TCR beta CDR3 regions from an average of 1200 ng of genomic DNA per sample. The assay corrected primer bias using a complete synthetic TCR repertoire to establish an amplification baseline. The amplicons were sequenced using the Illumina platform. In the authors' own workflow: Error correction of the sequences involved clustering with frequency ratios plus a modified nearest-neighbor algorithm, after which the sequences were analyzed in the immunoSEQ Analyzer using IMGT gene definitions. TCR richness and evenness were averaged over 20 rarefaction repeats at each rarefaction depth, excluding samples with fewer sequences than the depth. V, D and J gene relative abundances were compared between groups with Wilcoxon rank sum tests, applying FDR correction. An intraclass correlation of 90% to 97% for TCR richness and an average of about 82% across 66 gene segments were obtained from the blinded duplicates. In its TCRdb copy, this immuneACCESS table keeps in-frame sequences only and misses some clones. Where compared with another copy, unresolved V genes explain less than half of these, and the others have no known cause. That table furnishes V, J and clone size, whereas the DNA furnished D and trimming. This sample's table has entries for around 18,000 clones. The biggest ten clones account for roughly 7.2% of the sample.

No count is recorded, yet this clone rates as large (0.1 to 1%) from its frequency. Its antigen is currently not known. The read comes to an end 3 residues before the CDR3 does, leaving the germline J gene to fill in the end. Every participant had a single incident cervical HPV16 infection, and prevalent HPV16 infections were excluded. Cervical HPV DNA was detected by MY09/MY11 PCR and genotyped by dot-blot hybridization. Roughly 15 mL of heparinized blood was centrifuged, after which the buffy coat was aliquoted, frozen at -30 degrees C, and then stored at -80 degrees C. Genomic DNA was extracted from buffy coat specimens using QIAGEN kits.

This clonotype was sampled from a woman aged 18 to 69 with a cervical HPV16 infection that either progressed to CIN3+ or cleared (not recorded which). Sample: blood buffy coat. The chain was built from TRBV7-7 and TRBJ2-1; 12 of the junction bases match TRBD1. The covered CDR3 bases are TGTGCCAGCAGCGTTGGGACAGGGGGCATGGATGAG. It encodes CASSVGTGGMDE. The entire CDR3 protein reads CASSVGTGGMDEQFF.